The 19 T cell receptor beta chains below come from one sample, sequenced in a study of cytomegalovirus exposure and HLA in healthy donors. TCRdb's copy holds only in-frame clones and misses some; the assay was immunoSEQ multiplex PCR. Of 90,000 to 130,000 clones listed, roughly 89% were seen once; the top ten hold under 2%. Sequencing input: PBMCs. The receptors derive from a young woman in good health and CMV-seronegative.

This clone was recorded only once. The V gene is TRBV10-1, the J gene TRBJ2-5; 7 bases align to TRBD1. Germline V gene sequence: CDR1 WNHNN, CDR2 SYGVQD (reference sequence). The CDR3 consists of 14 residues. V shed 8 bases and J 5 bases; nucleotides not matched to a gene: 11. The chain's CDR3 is CASASDREGETQYF. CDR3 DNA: TGCGCCAGCGCCAGTGACAGGGAAGGGGAGACCCAGTACTTC.

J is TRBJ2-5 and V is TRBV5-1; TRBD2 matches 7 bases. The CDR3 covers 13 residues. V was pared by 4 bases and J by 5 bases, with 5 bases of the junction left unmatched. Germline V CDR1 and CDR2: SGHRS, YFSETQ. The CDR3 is CASSPRGGETQYF. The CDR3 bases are TGCGCCAGCAGCCCGAGGGGAGGGGAGACCCAGTACTTC.

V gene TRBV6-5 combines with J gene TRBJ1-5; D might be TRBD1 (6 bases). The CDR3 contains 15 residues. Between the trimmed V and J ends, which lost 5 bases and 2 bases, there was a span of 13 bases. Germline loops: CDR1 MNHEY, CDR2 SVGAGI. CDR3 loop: CASSGPGQGNQPQHF. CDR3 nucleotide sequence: TGTGCCAGCAGTGGACCGGGACAAGGCAATCAGCCCCAGCATTTT.

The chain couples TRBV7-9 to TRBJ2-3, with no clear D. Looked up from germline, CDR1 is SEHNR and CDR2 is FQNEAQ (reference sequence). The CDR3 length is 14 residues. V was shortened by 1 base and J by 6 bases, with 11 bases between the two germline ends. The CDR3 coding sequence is TGTGCCAGCAGCTTAGGTTCCCAGTCGGATACGCAGTATTTT. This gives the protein CASSLGSQSDTQYF.

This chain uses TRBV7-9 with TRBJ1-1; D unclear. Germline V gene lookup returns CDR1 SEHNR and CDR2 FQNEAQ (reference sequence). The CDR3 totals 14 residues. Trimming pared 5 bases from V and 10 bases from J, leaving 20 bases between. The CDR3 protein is CASSTAGSIGAAFF. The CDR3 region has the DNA TGTGCCAGCAGCACCGCCGGGAGCATAGGAGCAGCTTTCTTT.

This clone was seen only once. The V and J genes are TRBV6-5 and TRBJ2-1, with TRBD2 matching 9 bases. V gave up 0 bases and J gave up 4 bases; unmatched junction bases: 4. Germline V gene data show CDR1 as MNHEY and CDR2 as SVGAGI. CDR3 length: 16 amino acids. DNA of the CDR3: TGTGCCAGCAGTTACTCGCGGGGGGGCCCATACAATGAGCAGTTCTTC. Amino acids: CASSYSRGGPYNEQFF.

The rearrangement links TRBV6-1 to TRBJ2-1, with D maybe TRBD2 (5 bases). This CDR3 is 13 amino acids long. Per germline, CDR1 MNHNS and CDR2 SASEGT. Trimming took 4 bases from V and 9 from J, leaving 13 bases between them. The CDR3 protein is CASSALGAGEQFF. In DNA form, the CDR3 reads TGTGCCAGCAGTGCCCTGGGAGCAGGTGAGCAGTTCTTC.

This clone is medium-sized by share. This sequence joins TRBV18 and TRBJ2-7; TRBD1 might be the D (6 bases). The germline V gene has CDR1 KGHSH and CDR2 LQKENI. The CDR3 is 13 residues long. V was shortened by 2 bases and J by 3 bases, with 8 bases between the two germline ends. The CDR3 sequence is CASSPDRSYEQYF. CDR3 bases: TGTGCCAGCTCACCAGACAGGAGCTACGAGCAGTACTTC.

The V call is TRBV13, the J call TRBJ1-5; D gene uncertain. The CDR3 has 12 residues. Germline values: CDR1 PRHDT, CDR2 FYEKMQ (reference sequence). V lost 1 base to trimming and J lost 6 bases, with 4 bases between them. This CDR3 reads CASSLAGQPQHF. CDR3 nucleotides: TGTGCCAGCAGCTTAGCGGGTCAGCCCCAGCATTTT.

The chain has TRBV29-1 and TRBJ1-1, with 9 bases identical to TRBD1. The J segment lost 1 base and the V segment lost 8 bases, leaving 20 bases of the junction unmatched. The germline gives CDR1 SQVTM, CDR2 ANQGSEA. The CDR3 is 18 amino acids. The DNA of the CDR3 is TGCAGCCAGGGGGTGGCAGGGACAGGGATTCTGGGGAACACTGAAGCTTTCTTT. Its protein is CSQGVAGTGILGNTEAFF. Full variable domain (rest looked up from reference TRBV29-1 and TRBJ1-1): SAVISQKPSRDICQRGTSLTIQCQVDSQVTMMFWYRQQPGQSLTLIATANQGSEATYESGFVIDKFPISRPNLTFSTLTVSNMSPEDSSIYLCSQGVAGTGILGNTEAFFGQGTRLTVV.

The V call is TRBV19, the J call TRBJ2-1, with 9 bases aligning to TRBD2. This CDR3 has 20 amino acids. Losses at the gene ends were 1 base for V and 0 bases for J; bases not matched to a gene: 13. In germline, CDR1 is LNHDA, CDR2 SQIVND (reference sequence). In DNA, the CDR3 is TGTGCCAGTAGTATAGGTCCACGCGGGGGGGAACTGGGCTCCTACAATGAGCAGTTCTTC. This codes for CASSIGPRGGELGSYNEQFF.

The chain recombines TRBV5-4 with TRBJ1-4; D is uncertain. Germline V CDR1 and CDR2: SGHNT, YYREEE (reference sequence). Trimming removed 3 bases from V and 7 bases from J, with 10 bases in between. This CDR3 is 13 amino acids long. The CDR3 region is CASSSPRSEKLFF. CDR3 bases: TGTGCCAGCAGCTCCCCGCGTTCTGAAAAACTGTTTTTT.

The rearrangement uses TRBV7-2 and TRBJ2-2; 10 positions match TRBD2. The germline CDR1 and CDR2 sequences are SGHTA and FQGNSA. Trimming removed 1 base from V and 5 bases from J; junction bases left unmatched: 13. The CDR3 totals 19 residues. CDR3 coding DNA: TGTGCCAGCAGCTTAGATGGGAGACTAGCGGGCCCGGGGACCGGGGAGCTGTTTTTT. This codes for CASSLDGRLAGPGTGELFF.

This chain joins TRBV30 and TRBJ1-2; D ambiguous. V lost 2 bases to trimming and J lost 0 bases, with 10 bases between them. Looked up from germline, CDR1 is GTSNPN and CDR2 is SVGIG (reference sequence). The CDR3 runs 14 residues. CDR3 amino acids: CAWSRLSANYGYTF. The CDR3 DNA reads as TGTGCCTGGAGTAGACTGTCAGCTAACTATGGCTACACCTTC.

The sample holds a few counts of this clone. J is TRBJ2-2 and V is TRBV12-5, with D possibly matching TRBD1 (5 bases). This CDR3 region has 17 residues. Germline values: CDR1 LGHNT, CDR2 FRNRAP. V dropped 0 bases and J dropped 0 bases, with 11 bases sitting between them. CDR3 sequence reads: CASGLVLDTANTGELFF. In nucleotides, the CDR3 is TGTGCTAGTGGTTTGGTATTGGACACCGCGAACACCGGGGAGCTGTTTTTT.

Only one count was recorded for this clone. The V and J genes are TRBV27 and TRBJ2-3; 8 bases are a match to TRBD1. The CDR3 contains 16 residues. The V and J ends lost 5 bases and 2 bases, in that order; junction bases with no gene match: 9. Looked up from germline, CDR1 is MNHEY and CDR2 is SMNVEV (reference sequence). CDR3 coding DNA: TGTGCCAGCAGTCCTCCAGGGGGCCCTAACACAGATACGCAGTATTTT. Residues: CASSPPGGPNTDTQYF.

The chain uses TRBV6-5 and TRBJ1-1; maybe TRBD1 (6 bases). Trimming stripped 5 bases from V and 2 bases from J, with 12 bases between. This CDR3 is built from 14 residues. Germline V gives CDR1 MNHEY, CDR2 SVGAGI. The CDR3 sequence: CASSDRDTNTEAFF. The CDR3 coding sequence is TGTGCCAGCAGTGATCGGGACACCAACACTGAAGCTTTCTTT.

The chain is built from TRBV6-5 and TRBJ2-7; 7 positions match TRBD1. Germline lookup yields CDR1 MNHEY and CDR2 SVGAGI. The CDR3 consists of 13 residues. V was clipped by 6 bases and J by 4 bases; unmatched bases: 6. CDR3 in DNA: TGTGCCAGCAGGGGATTACAGGGGTACGAGCAGTACTTC. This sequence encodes CASRGLQGYEQYF.

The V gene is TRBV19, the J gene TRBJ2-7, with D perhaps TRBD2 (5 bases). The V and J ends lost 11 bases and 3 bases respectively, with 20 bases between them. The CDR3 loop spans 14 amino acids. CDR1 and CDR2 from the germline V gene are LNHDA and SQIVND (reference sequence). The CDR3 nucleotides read TGTGCCTCCAAGGGTCCGGGGATTAACTACGAGCAGTACTTC. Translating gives CASKGPGINYEQYF.